These T cell receptor beta chains were read from a single sample in a study of T cells in Graves' hyperthyroidism and ophthalmopathy. Each CDR3 protein is one row after TCRdb ran MiXCR on the multiplex PCR reads. There are 350,000 to 400,000 distinct CDR3 sequences in the sample; about 15% occur only once, and 30% to 35% lies in the top ten. The sequenced sample was blood. These receptors originate from a woman in her thirties with Graves' hyperthyroidism. Both conserved end residues are part of each CDR3.

TRBJ2-3 | TRBV19 | 15 | CASSIRDRSTDTQYF
TRBJ2-1 | TRBV27 | 14 | CASSLSQRENEQFF
TRBJ1-1 | TRBV6-1 | 12 | CASSTGATEAFF
TRBJ2-5 | TRBV28 | 12 | CASSPGRSTQYF
TRBJ2-4 | TRBV2 | 16 | CASSEDRGGSKNIQYF
TRBJ2-5 | TRBV6-1 | 15 | CASSEDPGKEETQYF
TRBJ2-7 | TRBV28 | 12 | CASSLDRDEQYF
TRBJ2-1 | TRBV6-1 | 12 | CANRDNSGEQFF
TRBJ2-2 | TRBV28 | 15 | CASNRQGPNTGELFF
TRBJ2-5 | TRBV4-2 | 17 | CASSPRGPVRGVETQYF
TRBJ2-7 | TRBV6-1 | 19 | CASSDPLIARDGPAYEQYF
TRBJ2-2 | TRBV19 | 19 | CASSIDPVRTSGRTGELFF
TRBJ1-1 | TRBV9 | 16 | CASSARDRVWNTEAFF
TRBJ1-1 | TRBV5-1 | 13 | CASSAKENTEAFF
TRBJ2-4 | TRBV11-2 | 17 | CASGNSGTGYPKNIQYF
TRBJ1-1 | TRBV5-4 | 14 | CASSPGMERTEAFF
TRBJ2-2 | TRBV7-2 | 15 | CASSLGTRYTGELFF
TRBJ2-4 | TRBV11-2 | 13 | CASSLEDRAIQYF
TRBJ2-7 | TRBV29-1 | 13 | CSLLLAVSYEQYF
TRBJ2-1 | TRBV30 | 17 | CAWSPTGISAVQNEQFF
TRBJ1-5 | TRBV20-1 | 13 | CSARGQGNQPQHF
TRBJ1-1 | TRBV2 | 14 | CASTKRGVNTEAFF
TRBJ2-7 | TRBV20-1 | 13 | CSATTKATGEQYF
TRBJ1-5 | TRBV29-1 | 13 | CSVRTGSNQPQHF
TRBJ2-1 | TRBV3-1 | 14 | CASSQYSGTVEQFF
TRBJ2-1 | TRBV7-2 | 16 | CASSHRSGITLGEQFF
TRBJ2-1 | TRBV27 | 13 | CTSSFTLYNEQFF
TRBJ2-1 | TRBV5-6 | 13 | CASSLVAGNEQFF
TRBJ1-6 | TRBV19 | 15 | CASKATSSYNSPLHF
TRBJ2-1 | TRBV20-1 | 12 | CSAQTTHNEQFF
TRBJ1-2 | TRBV2 | 13 | CASSEGQDYGYTF
TRBJ1-3 | TRBV30 | 16 | CAWNPPSRHSGNTIYF
TRBJ1-1 | TRBV19 | 13 | CAGSDRGNTEAFF
TRBJ1-5 | TRBV13 | 15 | CASSRIGALDQPQHF
TRBJ1-5 | TRBV29-1 | 13 | CSVGGAGVQPQHF
TRBJ2-1 | TRBV15 | 18 | CATSRDLGGTSFYNEQFF
TRBJ2-1 | TRBV27 | 17 | CASSLSRGTAPRSEQFF
TRBJ1-5 | TRBV15 | 16 | CATSRPQGTTNQPQHF
TRBJ2-7 | TRBV29-1 | 12 | CSVYGVSYEQYF
TRBJ1-2 | TRBV30 | 13 | CAWSGTGGHGYTF
TRBJ2-7 | TRBV11-1 | 14 | CASSLRGPSYEQYF
TRBJ1-3 | TRBV20-1 | 16 | CSASDLADGSGNTIYF
TRBJ2-1 | TRBV28 | 13 | CASSSSFYNEQFF
TRBJ1-1 | TRBV19 | 16 | CASSIAPGGLNTEAFF
TRBJ1-3 | TRBV20-1 | 14 | CSAVQGAYGNTIYF
TRBJ2-3 | TRBV24-1 | 13 | CATQFGRTDTQYF
TRBJ2-5 | TRBV29-1 | 11 | CSVRGEETQYF
TRBJ2-2 | TRBV7-3 | 16 | CASSPQVWGSTGELFF
TRBJ2-3 | TRBV6-1 | 14 | CASTTGILADTQYF
TRBJ1-1 | TRBV5-6 | 15 | CASSSSGTGVTEAFF
TRBJ2-3 | TRBV5-1 | 15 | CASTLGAYSTDTQYF
TRBJ2-7 | TRBV20-1 | 12 | CSVWGGVDEQYF
TRBJ2-1 | TRBV24-1 | 15 | CATSDASGTGHEQFF
TRBJ2-5 | TRBV27 | 15 | CASSFFSGRGETQYF
TRBJ2-1 | TRBV2 | 11 | CASSDAEGQFF
TRBJ2-7 | TRBV24-1 | 14 | CATSESGFTYEQYF
TRBJ2-1 | TRBV7-2 | 17 | CASSLNPPQSSYNEQFF
TRBJ2-3 | TRBV7-2 | 15 | CASSLSTSGRDTQYF
TRBJ2-1 | TRBV27 | 15 | CASSFRLGSHNEQFF
TRBJ2-1 | TRBV13 | 15 | CASSLLTGSNNEQFF